This T cell receptor (beta chain) was profiled in a study of cytomegalovirus exposure and HLA in healthy donors. Study context: Earlier, 95 million to 140 million unique TCR beta sequences were recovered from roughly 200 million T cells by an analysis. Study results and limitations: TCR sequences were mostly rare, though some public TCRs occurred in many donors. The productive fraction for most TCR beta V segments was about 87% or about 30% in an earlier analysis. The later analysis indicated that the majority of CMV-associated TCR beta chains appeared HLA-restricted.

PCR employed 60 Vbeta and 13 Jbeta primers. Here immunoSEQ multiplex PCR was the method, and the copy in TCRdb shows in-frame clones only, minus some. The sample shows 180,000 or so clones, over 70% of them seen only once. The CDR3 totals 13 residues. Germline V lookup: CDR1 LNHDA, CDR2 SQIVND (reference sequence). The V and J ends lost 10 bases and 1 base, in that order; junction bases with no gene match: 4. This clone has just one count. Its target is unknown. The sample contains more than one DNA sequence encoding this CDR3. The sequence was obtained from a female donor in good health and CMV-seronegative. This chain uses TRBV19 with TRBJ1-5; TRBD1 matches 7 bases. Sequencing input: PBMCs. The CDR3 loop is CAISDRSNQPQHF. CDR3 sequence (DNA): TGTGCCATCTCGGACAGGAGCAATCAGCCCCAGCATTTT.